This T cell receptor beta chain was observed in a study of T cell changes during pregnancy in multiple sclerosis (dated by TCRdb to between 2017 and 2020). For the study in its entirety: Changes in the T cell repertoire over the course of pregnancy were examined in this study in women with multiple sclerosis.

The protocol used for the library was the immunoSEQ multiplex PCR assay. TCRdb holds this immuneACCESS table with in-frame rearrangements only. Some clones are missing; in checked studies, unresolved V genes explain under half, and the rest has no known cause. Counted in this sample were 45,000 to 60,000 clones; roughly 90% of them appeared once. The biggest ten clones account for around 3.3% of the sample. Turning to this clone: Its specific antigen is unknown. No qualities accompany the bases; no much larger clone lies one base away.

Sequencing used CD8+ T cells from peripheral blood mononuclear cells, obtained before pregnancy. The TCR was taken from a female donor with multiple sclerosis, enrolled in a pregnancy study.

The CDR3 protein is CASSQEASGGSETQYF. The sequenced DNA: TGTGCCAGCAGCCAAGAGGCGTCAGGGGGCAGCGAGACCCAGTACTTC. The receptor chain draws on TRBV4-2 and TRBJ2-5; TRBD1 aligns with 8 central bases. The germline V gene sets CDR1 to LGHNA and CDR2 to YNFKEQ. The CDR3 goes from the cysteine to the phenylalanine over 16 residues. Only the CDR3 DNA is retained, 48 bases long and in frame from the first base. Clipping removes 0 bases from V and 5 bases from J, with 8 as the unmatched junction base count.